The 13 T cell receptor beta chains below all came from one sample that was sequenced in a study of cytomegalovirus exposure and HLA in healthy donors. In the PCR, 60 Vbeta and 13 Jbeta primers were used. Clones were sequenced by immunoSEQ multiplex PCR, and TCRdb holds only the in-frame ones, with some missing. The sample consists of under 150,000 clones, roughly 80% of them appearing once. The sample was PBMCs. The source of these receptors is a woman in her thirties or forties in good health and CMV-seropositive.

The chain links TRBV6-5 to TRBJ2-7; the match to TRBD1 covers 8 bases. CDR3 size: 14 residues. Germline V gives CDR1 MNHEY, CDR2 SVGAGI. The junction had 2 bases not matched to a gene; V was cut back by 0 bases and J by 4 bases. CDR3 loop: CASSYSTGVYEQYF. The CDR3 DNA is TGTGCCAGCAGTTACTCGACAGGGGTTTACGAGCAGTACTTC.

The chain links TRBV9 to TRBJ2-3; 7 bases are a match to TRBD1. V was pared by 6 bases and J by 1 base, with 5 bases of the junction left unmatched. The CDR3 is 14 residues long. In germline, CDR1 is SGDLS, CDR2 YYNGEE. In DNA form, the CDR3 reads TGTGCCAGCAACCCCGGACAGGGCACAGATACGCAGTATTTT. This sequence encodes CASNPGQGTDTQYF. The variable domain in full, completed from reference TRBV9 and TRBJ2-3, reads DSGVTQTPKHLITATGQRVTLRCSPRSGDLSVYWYQQSLDQGLQFLIQYYNGEERAKGNILERFSAQQFPDLHSELNLSSLELGDSALYFCASNPGQGTDTQYFGPGTRLTVL.

This rearrangement joins TRBV7-9 to TRBJ2-5, with a possible D match to TRBD2 (6 bases). Germline assignment: CDR1 SEHNR and CDR2 FQNEAQ (reference sequence). CDR3 length: 13 amino acids. V lost 0 bases and J 4 bases, leaving 6 bases between the germline ends. CDR3 DNA sequence: TGTGCCAGCAGCTTAGCGGAGGGAGAGACCCAGTACTTC. Translated: CASSLAEGETQYF. Complete variable domain (other parts from reference TRBV7-9 and TRBJ2-5): DTGVSQNPRHKITKRGQNVTFRCDPISEHNRLYWYRQTLGQGPEFLTYFQNEAQLEKSRLLSDRFSAERPKGSFSTLEIQRTEQGDSAMYLCASSLAEGETQYFGPGTRLLVL.

The V and J genes are TRBV5-1 and TRBJ2-4; D is perhaps TRBD2 (7 bases). The CDR3 length is 16 residues. Trimming cost V 0 bases and J 3 bases, with 13 bases left between them. CDR1 SGHRS and CDR2 YFSETQ come from the germline V gene. CDR3 sequence reads: CASSLGGGFGKNIQYF. CDR3 bases: TGCGCCAGCAGCTTGGGCGGGGGCTTTGGCAAAAACATTCAGTACTTC. The variable domain in full, completed from reference TRBV5-1 and TRBJ2-4, reads KAGVTQTPRYLIKTRGQQVTLSCSPISGHRSVSWYQQTPGQGLQFLFEYFSETQRNKGNFPGRFSGRQFSNSRSEMNVSTLELGDSALYLCASSLGGGFGKNIQYFGAGTRLSVL.

CDR3 bases: TGTGCCACCACGGGACAGATAAACTATGGCTACACCTTC. Translation gives CATTGQINYGYTF. The chain joins TRBV10-3 to TRBJ1-2; 7 bases line up with TRBD1. Trimming removed 10 bases from V and 2 bases from J; junction bases left unmatched: 7. Germline V lookup: CDR1 ENHRY, CDR2 SYGVKD. This CDR3 spans 13 amino acids.

J is TRBJ1-6 and V is TRBV19; D is perhaps TRBD1 (6 bases). Germline-derived CDR1 and CDR2 are LNHDA and SQIVND (reference sequence). CDR3 length: 15 residues. Trimming shortened V by 6 bases and J by 7 bases, and 16 bases separated the two germline ends. Written as DNA, the CDR3 is TGTGCCAGTAGGAGCACAACAGGGCGGAATTCACCCCTCCACTTT. This encodes CASRSTTGRNSPLHF.

The chain employs TRBV5-4 and TRBJ1-1; the D is unclear. Trimming shortened V by 0 bases and J by 0 bases, and 9 bases separated the two germline ends. The CDR3 contains 15 residues. In germline, CDR1 is SGHNT, CDR2 YYREEE (reference sequence). The DNA for the CDR3 is TGTGCCAGCAGCTTGGACGGGAGCCTGAACACTGAAGCTTTCTTT. This translates into CASSLDGSLNTEAFF. Filled out from reference TRBV5-4 and TRBJ1-1, the complete variable domain reads ETGVTQSPTHLIKTRGQQVTLRCSSQSGHNTVSWYQQALGQGPQFIFQYYREEENGRGNFPPRFSGLQFPNYSSELNVNALELDDSALYLCASSLDGSLNTEAFFGQGTRLTVV.

The table lists this clone with a few counts. This chain uses TRBV5-5 with TRBJ2-3; D remains unclear. V lost 2 bases, J lost 4 bases, and 8 bases lay in between. Germline values: CDR1 SGHKS, CDR2 YYEKEE (reference sequence). This CDR3 is built from 13 residues. CDR3 sequence reads: CASSFSGADTQYF. The CDR3 coding sequence is TGTGCCAGCAGCTTTTCCGGAGCAGATACGCAGTATTTT.

The chain links TRBV27 to TRBJ1-2; a weak D match, TRBD1 (5 bases). Germline V CDR1 and CDR2: MNHEY, SMNVEV (reference sequence). The CDR3 contains 14 residues. Trimming removed 5 bases from V and 8 bases from J, with 18 bases in between. The CDR3 sequence: CASSPGGGLGGYTF. CDR3 nucleotide sequence: TGTGCCAGCAGTCCAGGTGGGGGGTTGGGAGGCTACACCTTC.

This clone was detected a few times. The chain has TRBV2 and TRBJ2-3; 11 nucleotides align to TRBD2. CDR3 length: 18 residues. J was trimmed by 1 base and V by 6 bases; bases with no gene match: 12. Germline CDR1 and CDR2: SNHLY and FYNNEI. CDR3 region: CASSQAVAGGYGTDTQYF. CDR3 in DNA: TGTGCCAGCAGCCAAGCAGTAGCGGGGGGGTATGGCACAGATACGCAGTATTTT.

The chain uses TRBV6-1 and TRBJ1-1; D gene uncertain. CDR1 is MNHNS, CDR2 SASEGT, per germline. The CDR3 totals 13 residues. The ends were cut back, 2 bases at V and 3 bases at J, with 7 bases in the middle. CDR3 in amino acids: CASSEYGDTEAFF. CDR3 sequence (DNA): TGTGCCAGCAGTGAATACGGGGACACTGAAGCTTTCTTT.

The chain recombines TRBV19 with TRBJ2-7, with 7 bases matching TRBD2. CDR3 length: 15 amino acids. V shed 3 bases, J shed 0 bases, and the junction held 5 bases outside the gene matches. The germline V gene has CDR1 LNHDA and CDR2 SQIVND (reference sequence). The CDR3 region has the DNA TGTGCCAGTAGTATTGGGACTACCCTCTCCTACGAGCAGTACTTC. It specifies CASSIGTTLSYEQYF.

The V call is TRBV30, the J call TRBJ2-3; 7 bases match TRBD1. CDR3 length equals 16 residues. V was clipped by 7 bases and J by 5 bases; unmatched bases: 18. CDR1 is GTSNPN and CDR2 is SVGIG in the germline V gene (reference sequence). The CDR3 region is CAYNPLQGQLRDTQYF. Written as DNA, the CDR3 is TGTGCCTATAATCCCCTCCAGGGACAGCTTCGAGATACGCAGTATTTT.